Given below is one TCR beta chain in context. The clone's antigen remains unknown. No base qualities exist here, and no much larger clone lies one base off it. Clipping removes 7 bases from V and 1 base from J, with 5 as the unmatched junction base count. Based on the germline V gene (reference sequence), the CDR1 and CDR2 sequences are MNHNY and SVGAGI. The CDR3 sequence holds 15 residues, the cysteine and phenylalanine included. Solely the CDR3 DNA is kept, with 45 bases framed from the first base. The source of the sample is a study of technical replicates of blood from a few donors (dated by TCRdb to between 2016 and 2019). The library relied on the immunoSEQ multiplex PCR assay. TCRdb took over this immuneACCESS table, retaining in-frame rearrangements with V and J assigned. Such tables are incomplete; in checked studies, under half of the missing clones stem from an unresolved V gene, and the remainder is unexplained. The sample includes about 70,000 clones, with around 85% observed a single time. The ten largest clonotypes hold roughly 5.1% of the sample.

The sequencing sample was made of PBMCs. The sequence derives from a human donor in good health. Some clones in this sample may be carry-over from other donors' samples. This receptor chain uses TRBV6-6 and TRBJ2-3; 10 bases in between match TRBD2. The base sequence is TGTGCCAGCAAGGGACTAGCGACCCGCACAGATACGCAGTATTTT. The translation is CASKGLATRTDTQYF.